Sequencing of this T cell receptor beta chain was carried out in a study of T cell responses to AZD1222 COVID-19 vaccine. Findings and limits, study-wide: Targeting of unmutated variant regions was reportedly seen in nearly half of spike-specific TCRs.

CDR3 size: 14 residues. Germline V gives CDR1 SGHTA, CDR2 FQGNSA. The germline V and J ends were trimmed by 5 bases and 4 bases, with 13 bases remaining between them. Some clones are missing from TCRdb's copy, which holds only in-frame ones; the method was immunoSEQ multiplex PCR. The sample has around 160,000 clones; about 89% are singletons. Concerning this clone itself: Its cognate antigen is unknown.

The clonotype was recovered from an adult in good health. This chain uses TRBV7-2 with TRBJ2-3; D tentatively reads TRBD1 or TRBD2 (6 bases each). The specimen was peripheral blood, collected on day 0 of AZD1222 vaccination. The CDR3 DNA reads as TGTGCCAGCAGCGGTTGGGGGGCGGCAGATACGCAGTATTTT. Translating gives CASSGWGAADTQYF.